This T cell receptor beta chain came from a study of OX40 agonist ivuxolimab in advanced cancers. Study-level background: A mean age of 60 years, range roughly 23 to 85, was recorded, and more than 80% were male.

The method was immunoSEQ multiplex PCR; TCRdb's version includes in-frame clones alone and lacks a portion of them. The table includes fewer than 35,000 clones, 89% detected once. The CDR3 spans 14 residues. With 7 bases removed from V and 0 bases from J, the gap between germline ends came to 13 bases. Germline V gene data show CDR1 as SNHLY and CDR2 as FYNNEI. The V call is TRBV2, the J call TRBJ2-7; tentatively, D is TRBD2 (5 bases). The material sequenced was CD4+ or CD8+ T cells sorted from blood, taken in a trial of the OX40 agonist ivuxolimab. This receptor was identified in an adult with an advanced solid tumor such as melanoma, head and neck, liver or kidney cancer. The CDR3 bases are TGTGCCAGCACGCAGGACTCGAGCTCCTACGAGCAGTACTTC. The encoded protein is CASTQDSSSYEQYF.